This TCR beta chain was identified in a study of T cell repertoires in cytomegalovirus infection. Each CDR3 protein is one row after TCRdb ran MiXCR on the reads. The sample has approximately 910,000 distinct CDR3 sequences, approximately 33% seen once. This clonotype came up many times. Its cognate antigen is unknown. The source of this sequence is a human donor in good health (CMV status not recorded). Some clones in this sample may be carry-over from other donors' samples. Sequencing was performed on cultured CD8+ T cells from PBMCs, taken from culture after CMV antigen stimulation.

The CDR3 loop reads CASSSVGTELDWGYTF. The CDR3 region has the DNA TGTGCCAGCAGCTCTGTCGGGACGGAGCTTGATTGGGGCTACACCTTC. V gene TRBV7-2 combines with J gene TRBJ1-2, with D perhaps matching TRBD1 (5 bases). CDR1 is SGHTA, CDR2 FQGNSA, per germline. V lost 4 bases, J lost 8 bases, and 23 bases lay in between. The CDR3 sequence is 16 residues long.